This T cell receptor beta chain came from a study of metastatic and nonmetastatic thyroid tumors. As for the study in general: Malignant thyroid and benign thyroid patients provided blood and tumor or nodule tissue whose repertoires were compared. Study outcomes and limitations: Reportedly, malignant thyroid tumors had significantly higher TCR beta diversity than benign nodules, in blood and tumor.

The entire patient cohort was treatment-naive prior to thyroid surgery. Germline trimming cut 1 base from V and 4 bases from J; bases unmatched to any gene: 8. The CDR3 consists of 16 residues. Germline values: CDR1 MGHRA, CDR2 YSYEKL. About this clone: The antigen is unknown.

MiXCR re-clonotyped the PCR reads for TCRdb. The sample holds about 38,000 clones, roughly 27% seen once. This receptor was obtained from a female donor with papillary thyroid cancer or a benign thyroid nodule (not recorded which). Some clones in this sample may be carry-over from other donors' samples. J is TRBJ2-5 and V is TRBV4-1; TRBD2 matches at 8 bases. Sample: blood. CDR3 DNA: TGCGCCAGCAGCCAAGCCGGGAGGGCTTTCGGAGAGACCCAGTACTTC. Amino acid sequence: CASSQAGRAFGETQYF.